Included here is one T cell receptor beta chain sequence, with context. Antigen: not known. This CDR3 has 12 amino acids. Germline V gene sequence: CDR1 MGHDK, CDR2 SYGVNS. V dropped 1 base and J dropped 15 bases, with 13 bases sitting between them. Amplification used 60 Vbeta primers and 13 Jbeta primers. Here immunoSEQ multiplex PCR was the method, and the copy in TCRdb shows in-frame clones only, minus some. The sample lists fewer than 200,000 clones, roughly 86% occurring once. The data belong to a study of cytomegalovirus exposure and HLA in healthy donors. Study-wide findings and caveats: Equally common other TCR beta chains were less clonally expanded than HLA-associated ones, a later analysis found.

The chain carries TRBV25-1 and TRBJ2-1, with a possible D match to TRBD1 (5 bases). The specimen sequenced was PBMCs. This TCR was recovered from a man aged 40-49 years in good health and CMV-seropositive. CDR3 DNA: TGTGCCAGCAGTGAATTGGGGCGCAGGGTGTTCTTC. Translating gives CASSELGRRVFF.